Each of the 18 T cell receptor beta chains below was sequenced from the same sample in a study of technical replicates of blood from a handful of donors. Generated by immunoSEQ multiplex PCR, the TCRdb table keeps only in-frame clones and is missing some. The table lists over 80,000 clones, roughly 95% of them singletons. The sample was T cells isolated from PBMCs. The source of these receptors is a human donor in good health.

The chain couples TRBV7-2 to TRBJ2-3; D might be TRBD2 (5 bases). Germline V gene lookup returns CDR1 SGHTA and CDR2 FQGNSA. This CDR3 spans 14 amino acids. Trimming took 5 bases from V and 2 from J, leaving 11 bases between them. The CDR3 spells CASSQQRNTDTQYF. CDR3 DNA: TGTGCCAGCAGCCAGCAGCGGAACACAGATACGCAGTATTTT.

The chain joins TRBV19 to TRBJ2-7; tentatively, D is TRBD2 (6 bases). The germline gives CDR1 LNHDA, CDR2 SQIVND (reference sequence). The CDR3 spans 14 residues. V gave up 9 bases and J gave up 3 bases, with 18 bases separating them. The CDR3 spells CASALGGYYYEQYF. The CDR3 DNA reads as TGTGCCAGCGCCCTTGGAGGGTACTACTACGAGCAGTACTTC.

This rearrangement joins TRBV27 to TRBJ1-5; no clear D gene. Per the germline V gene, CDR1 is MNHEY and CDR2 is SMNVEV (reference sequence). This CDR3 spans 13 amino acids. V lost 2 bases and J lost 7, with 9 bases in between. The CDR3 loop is CASSLSLRQPQHF. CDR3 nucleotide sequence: TGTGCCAGCAGTTTAAGCTTGAGACAGCCCCAGCATTTT.

For the CDR3, the DNA is TGTGCCAGCAGCCTCGGGATTAAACGCGAAGCTTTCTTT. It encodes CASSLGIKREAFF. The chain joins TRBV5-6 to TRBJ1-1; no reliable D call. Per the germline V gene, CDR1 is SGHDT and CDR2 is YYEEEE. CDR3 length: 13 residues. Trimming pared 4 bases from V and 8 bases from J, leaving 15 bases between.

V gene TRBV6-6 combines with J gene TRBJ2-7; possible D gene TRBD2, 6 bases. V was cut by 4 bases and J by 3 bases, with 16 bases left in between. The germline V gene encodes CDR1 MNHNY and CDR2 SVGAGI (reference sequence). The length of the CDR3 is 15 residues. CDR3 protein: CASSSRGVADYEQYF. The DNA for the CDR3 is TGTGCCAGCAGTTCCCGCGGGGTAGCTGACTACGAGCAGTACTTC.

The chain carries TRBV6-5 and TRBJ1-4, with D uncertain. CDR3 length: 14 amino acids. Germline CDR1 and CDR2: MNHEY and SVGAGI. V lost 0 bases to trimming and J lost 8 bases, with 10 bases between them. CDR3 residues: CASSYSGVREKLFF. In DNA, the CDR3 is TGTGCCAGCAGTTACTCCGGGGTCCGGGAAAAACTGTTTTTT.

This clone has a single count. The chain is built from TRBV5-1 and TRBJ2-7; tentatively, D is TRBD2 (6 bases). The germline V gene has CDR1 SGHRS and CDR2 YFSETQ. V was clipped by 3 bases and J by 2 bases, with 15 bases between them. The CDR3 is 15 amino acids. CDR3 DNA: TGCGCCAGCAGCTCGCCATTGGAGGGAGCCTACGAGCAGTACTTC. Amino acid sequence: CASSSPLEGAYEQYF.

The CDR3 DNA sequence: TGTGCCAGCGCGGGGGGGACAGCGATAGAGACCCAGTACTTC. Its translation: CASAGGTAIETQYF. The chain carries TRBV2 and TRBJ2-5, with 9 bases matching TRBD2. The CDR3 extends over 14 amino acids. Germline assignment: CDR1 SNHLY and CDR2 FYNNEI. The J segment lost 4 bases and the V segment lost 8 bases, leaving 8 bases of the junction unmatched.

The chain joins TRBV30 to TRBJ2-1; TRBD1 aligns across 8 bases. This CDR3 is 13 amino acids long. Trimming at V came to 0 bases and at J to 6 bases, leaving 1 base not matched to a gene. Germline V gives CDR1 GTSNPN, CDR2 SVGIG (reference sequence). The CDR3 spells CAWSVDRGNEQFF. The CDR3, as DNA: TGTGCCTGGAGTGTAGACAGGGGCAATGAGCAGTTCTTC.

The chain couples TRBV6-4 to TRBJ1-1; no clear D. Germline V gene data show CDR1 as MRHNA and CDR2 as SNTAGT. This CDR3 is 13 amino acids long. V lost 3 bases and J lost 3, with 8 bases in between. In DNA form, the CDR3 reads TGTGCCAGCAGTGAGCAGAAACACACTGAAGCTTTCTTT. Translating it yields CASSEQKHTEAFF.

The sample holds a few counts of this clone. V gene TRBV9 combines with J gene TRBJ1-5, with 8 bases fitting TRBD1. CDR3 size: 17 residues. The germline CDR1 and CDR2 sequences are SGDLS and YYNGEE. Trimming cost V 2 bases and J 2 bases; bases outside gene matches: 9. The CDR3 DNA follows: TGTGCCAGCAGCGTGGGACAGGAGGGGAAGGGCAATCAGCCCCAGCATTTT. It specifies CASSVGQEGKGNQPQHF.

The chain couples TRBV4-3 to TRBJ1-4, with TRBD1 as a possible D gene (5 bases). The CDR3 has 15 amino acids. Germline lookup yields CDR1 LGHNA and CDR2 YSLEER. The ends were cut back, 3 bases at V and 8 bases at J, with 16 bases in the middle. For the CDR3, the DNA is TGCGCCAGCAGCCAGACGGCCCCCCAGGGCGAAAAACTGTTTTTT. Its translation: CASSQTAPQGEKLFF.

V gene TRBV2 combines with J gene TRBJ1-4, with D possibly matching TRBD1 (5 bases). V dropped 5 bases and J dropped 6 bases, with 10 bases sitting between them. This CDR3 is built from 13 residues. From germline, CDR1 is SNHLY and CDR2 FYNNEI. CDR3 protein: CASSPGIYEKLFF. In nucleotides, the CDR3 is TGTGCCAGCAGTCCAGGGATTTATGAAAAACTGTTTTTT.

The CDR3 nucleotides read TGCGCCAGCAGCCAGGACATCGCGGTAACCTACAATGAGCAGTTCTTC. Encoded protein: CASSQDIAVTYNEQFF. The genes are TRBV4-1 and TRBJ2-1; maybe TRBD1 (5 bases). Germline V gene data show CDR1 as MGHRA and CDR2 as YSYEKL. This CDR3 contains 16 residues. The V gene lost 3 bases and the J gene lost 2 bases, with 14 bases spanning the gap.

CDR3 amino acids: CAISGTSYEQYF. The CDR3, as DNA: TGTGCCATCTCGGGTACCTCCTACGAGCAGTACTTC. J is TRBJ2-7 and V is TRBV10-3, with unresolved D. The germline V and J ends were trimmed by 8 bases and 0 bases, with 8 bases remaining between them. Germline CDR1 is ENHRY and CDR2 is SYGVKD. The CDR3 is made up of 12 amino acids.

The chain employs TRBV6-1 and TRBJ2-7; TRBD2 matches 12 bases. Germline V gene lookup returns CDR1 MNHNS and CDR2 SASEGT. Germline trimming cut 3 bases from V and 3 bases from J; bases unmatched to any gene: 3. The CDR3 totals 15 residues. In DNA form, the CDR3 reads TGTGCCAGCAGTGATAGACTAGCGGGAGACTACGAGCAGTACTTC. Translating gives CASSDRLAGDYEQYF.

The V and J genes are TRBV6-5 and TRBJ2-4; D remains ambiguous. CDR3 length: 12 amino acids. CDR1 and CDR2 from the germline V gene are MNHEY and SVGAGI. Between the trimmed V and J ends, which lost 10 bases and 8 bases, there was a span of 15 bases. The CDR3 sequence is CATRLGRHIQYF. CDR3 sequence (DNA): TGTGCCACACGTCTGGGCCGGCACATTCAGTACTTC.

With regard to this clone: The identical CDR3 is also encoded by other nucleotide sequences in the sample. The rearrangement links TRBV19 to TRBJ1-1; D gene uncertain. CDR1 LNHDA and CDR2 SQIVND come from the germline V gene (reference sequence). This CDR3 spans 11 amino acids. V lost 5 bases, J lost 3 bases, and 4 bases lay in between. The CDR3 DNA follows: TGTGCCAGTAGTTCCTACACTGAAGCTTTCTTT. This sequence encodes CASSSYTEAFF.